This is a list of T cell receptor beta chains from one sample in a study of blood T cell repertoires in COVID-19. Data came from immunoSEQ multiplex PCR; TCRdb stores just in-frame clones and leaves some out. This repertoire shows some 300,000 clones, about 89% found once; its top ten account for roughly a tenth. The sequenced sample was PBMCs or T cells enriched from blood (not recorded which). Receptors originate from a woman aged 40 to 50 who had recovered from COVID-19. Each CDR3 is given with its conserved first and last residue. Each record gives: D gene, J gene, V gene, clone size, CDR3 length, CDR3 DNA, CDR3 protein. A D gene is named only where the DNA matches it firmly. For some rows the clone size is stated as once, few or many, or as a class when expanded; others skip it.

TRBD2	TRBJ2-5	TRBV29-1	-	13	TGCAGCGTTGTAGCGGGGGGGCAAGAGACCCAGTACTTC	CSVVAGGQETQYF
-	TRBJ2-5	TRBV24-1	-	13	TGTGCCACCAGGGGAGGGGGTGAAGAGACCCAGTACTTC	CATRGGGEETQYF
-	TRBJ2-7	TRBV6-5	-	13	TGTGCCAGCACCCCAGGATGGGCCTACGAGCAGTACTTC	CASTPGWAYEQYF
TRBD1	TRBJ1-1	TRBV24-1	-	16	TGTGCCACCAGTGCCTCCGGACAGGAGAGGAGCACTGAAGCTTTCTTT	CATSASGQERSTEAFF
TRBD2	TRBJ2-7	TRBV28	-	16	TGTGCCAGCCATAGGGTCGGTACTAGCGGGGACTACGAGCAGTACTTC	CASHRVGTSGDYEQYF
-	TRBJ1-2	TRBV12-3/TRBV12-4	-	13	TGTGCCAGCACTCCCCCGGTGGACTATGGCTACACCTTC	CASTPPVDYGYTF
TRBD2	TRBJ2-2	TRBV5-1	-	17	TGCGCCAGCAGCTTGGAACCACTAGCGGGGGGCACCGGGGAGCTGTTTTTT	CASSLEPLAGGTGELFF
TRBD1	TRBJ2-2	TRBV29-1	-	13	TGCAGCGTTGAACATACAGGGGGCGGGGAGCTGTTTTTT	CSVEHTGGGELFF
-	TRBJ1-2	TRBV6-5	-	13	TGTGCCAGCAGCCTACAGAGTAACTATGGCTACACCTTC	CASSLQSNYGYTF
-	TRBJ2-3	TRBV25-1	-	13	TGTGCCAGCAGTGTGGCAGGCACAGATACGCAGTATTTT	CASSVAGTDTQYF
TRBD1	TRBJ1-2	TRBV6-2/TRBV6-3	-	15	TGTGCCAGCAGTTACTTCGGGACAGACAACTATGGCTACACCTTC	CASSYFGTDNYGYTF
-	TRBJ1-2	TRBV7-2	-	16	TGTGCCAGCAGCTTAGGTGGGGGGACTACTAACTATGGCTACACCTTC	CASSLGGGTTNYGYTF
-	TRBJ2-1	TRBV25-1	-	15	TGTGCCAGCAGTGAATATACGAGACAGGACAATGAGCAGTTCTTC	CASSEYTRQDNEQFF
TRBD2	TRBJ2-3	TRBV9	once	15	TGTGCCAGCAGCGGCGCTACTAGCGGGAAAAATACGCAGTATTTT	CASSGATSGKNTQYF
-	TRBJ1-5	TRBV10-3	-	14	TGTGCCATCAGTGAGACAACGAGCAATCAGCCCCAGCATTTT	CAISETTSNQPQHF
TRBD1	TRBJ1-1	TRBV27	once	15	TGTGCCAGCAGTATCTCCGGGACAGGGGGCACTGAAGCTTTCTTT	CASSISGTGGTEAFF
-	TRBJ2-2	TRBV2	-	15	TGTGCCAGCAGTGAGAGTTTAGCGAACACCGGGGAGCTGTTTTTT	CASSESLANTGELFF
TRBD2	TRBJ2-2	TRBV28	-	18	TGTGCCAGCAGTTTCCCCGGACTAGCGGGGGGAAATACCGGGGAGCTGTTTTTT	CASSFPGLAGGNTGELFF
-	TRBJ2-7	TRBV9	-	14	TGTGCCAGCAGCCCCAGGGGTATTTCCTACGAGCAGTACTTC	CASSPRGISYEQYF
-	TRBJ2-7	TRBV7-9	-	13	TGTGCCAGCAGCTTAGTGGGGGGTCGAGAGCAGTACTTC	CASSLVGGREQYF
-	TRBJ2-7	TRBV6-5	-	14	TGTGCCAGCAGTTACCGACTTGGCGGCTACGAGCAGTACTTC	CASSYRLGGYEQYF
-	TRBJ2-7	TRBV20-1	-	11	TGCAGTGCTAGAGGCGGGTACGAGCAGTACTTC	CSARGGYEQYF
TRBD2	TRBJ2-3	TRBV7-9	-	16	TGTGCCAGCAGCACCTGGACTAGCGGGGGGGCCGCTACGCAGTATTTT	CASSTWTSGGAATQYF
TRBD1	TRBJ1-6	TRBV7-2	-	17	TGTGCCAGCAGCTTAGGGGAGACAGGGAGGTTAGGTTCACCCCTCCACTTT	CASSLGETGRLGSPLHF
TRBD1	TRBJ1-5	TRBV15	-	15	TGTGCCACCAGCAGGGGGACAGGGGCGCGGCAGCCCCAGCATTTT	CATSRGTGARQPQHF
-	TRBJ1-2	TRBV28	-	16	TGTGCCAGCAGTTTTACCGGGACCCCAGGGAGGTATGGCTACACCTTC	CASSFTGTPGRYGYTF
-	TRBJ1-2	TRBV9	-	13	TGTGCCAGCAGCTCCAGGGTGGACTATGGCTACACCTTC	CASSSRVDYGYTF
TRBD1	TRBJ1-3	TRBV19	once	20	TGTGCCAGTAGTATAACCGCCCGCGGGACAGGGGCCGTCTCTGGAAACACCATATATTTT	CASSITARGTGAVSGNTIYF
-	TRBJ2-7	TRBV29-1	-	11	TGCAGCGGACAGGGAGGAGACGAGCAGTACTTC	CSGQGGDEQYF
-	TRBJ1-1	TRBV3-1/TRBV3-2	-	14	TGTGCCAGCAGCCTGTTTAAATCGAACACTGAAGCTTTCTTT	CASSLFKSNTEAFF
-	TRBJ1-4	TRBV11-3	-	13	TGTGCCAGCAGCTTAGAAGCGGGTGAAAAACTGTTTTTT	CASSLEAGEKLFF
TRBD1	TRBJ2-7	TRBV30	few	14	TGTGCCTGGAGTATGGGGCAGGGGGATGGCGAGCAGTACTTC	CAWSMGQGDGEQYF
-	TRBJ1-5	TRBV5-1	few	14	TGCGCCAGCAGCTTGGCTCAGGTCAATCAGCCCCAGCATTTT	CASSLAQVNQPQHF
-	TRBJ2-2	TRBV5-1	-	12	TGCGCCAGCAGCTTGCCATCCGGGGAGCTGTTTTTT	CASSLPSGELFF
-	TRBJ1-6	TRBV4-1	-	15	TGCGCCAGCAGCCAAGATACAGGGTCGGTAGAACCCCTCCACTTT	CASSQDTGSVEPLHF
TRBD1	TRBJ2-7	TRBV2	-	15	TGTGCCAGCAGTAGCGGGACAGGGAGGTACTACGAGCAGTACTTC	CASSSGTGRYYEQYF